Below, one T cell receptor (beta chain) is given with its context. Its antigen target is currently unknown. Per-base qualities were not stored, and no clone one base away is much larger. This sample was included in a study of T cells in localized non-small cell lung cancer (dated by TCRdb to 2020 to 2022). About the study as a whole: T cell repertoires of about 240 early-stage NSCLC patients were analyzed, with tumors being compared against uninvolved tumor-adjacent lungs. All 236 NSCLC patients in the cohort were treatment-naive and had localized lung tumors that were resected. A mean age of 66.3 years was recorded for the NSCLC patients, of whom 120 to 150 were male and about a hundred were female. Findings and caveats that apply to the study as a whole: Because of the exploratory design, TCR variables were selected using unadjusted p-values without false-discovery rate correction. Of the top 100 tumor clones, a median of 57 were detected in paired uninvolved adjacent lung; some 28 were also among that lung's top 100. Because multi-region tumor sequencing was not performed, intratumor heterogeneity could not be ruled out. Higher T cell density in blood was associated with longer overall survival, whereas higher clonality in adjacent lung was associated with shorter survival. Uninvolved tumor-adjacent lung showed the highest T cell clonality, higher than tumor, which suggests more focused antigenic responses in the uninvolved tumor-adjacent lung.

At diagnosis, tumor, uninvolved tumor-adjacent lung and peripheral blood were collected and then preserved as a mix of FFPE and fresh-frozen material. For TCR repertoire profiling, blood samples were analyzed in the form of peripheral blood mononuclear cells. V loses 3 bases of germline sequence and J loses 4 bases, and the interval between the two ends is 21 bases. Sequences SQVTM (CDR1) and ANQGSEA (CDR2) are obtained from the germline V gene. The CDR3 measures 16 amino acids from cysteine to phenylalanine. Only the CDR3 region is kept as DNA, spanning 48 bases read in frame from base 1. TCR beta CDR3 regions were sequenced from DNA using the immunoSEQ Assay. The study's own analysis went as follows. To compute T cell density, TCR beta template counts were normalized to usable DNA, which was estimated by amplifying housekeeping genes. Using the preseqR package, richness was estimated by extrapolating to 120,000 templates for tissue samples and 400,000 templates for PBMC samples. Clonality was defined as one minus Pielou's evenness. Tissue-enriched TCRs were identified by differential abundance testing using productive amino-acid clonotypes, minimum total count 5 and alpha 0.1. The Jaccard Index and the Morisita Overlap Index were used to measure repertoire overlap between compartments. TCR beta CDR3s were clustered by GLIPH together with public tetramer-defined viral CDR3s, and at least three viral sequences plus V-gene enrichment were required for viral motifs. In its TCRdb copy, this immuneACCESS table keeps in-frame sequences only and misses some clones. Where compared with another copy, unresolved V genes explain less than half of these, and the others have no known cause. V, J and clone size derive from that table, while D and trimming were established from the DNA sequence. The sample table lists about 61,000 clones, about 90% of them with a count of one. The ten largest clones represent around 20% of the sample.

This receptor chain uses TRBV29-1 and TRBJ1-2, and the D gene may be TRBD1, 5 bases matching. This clonotype was sampled from a man aged 35 to 70 with stage I squamous cell lung carcinoma. The specimen was peripheral blood, collected before any cancer treatment. In nucleotides, the sequence is TGCAGCGTTGATGACCCTTTGGGACCTTCCCTCTATGGCTACACCTTC. Translated, this is CSVDDPLGPSLYGYTF.